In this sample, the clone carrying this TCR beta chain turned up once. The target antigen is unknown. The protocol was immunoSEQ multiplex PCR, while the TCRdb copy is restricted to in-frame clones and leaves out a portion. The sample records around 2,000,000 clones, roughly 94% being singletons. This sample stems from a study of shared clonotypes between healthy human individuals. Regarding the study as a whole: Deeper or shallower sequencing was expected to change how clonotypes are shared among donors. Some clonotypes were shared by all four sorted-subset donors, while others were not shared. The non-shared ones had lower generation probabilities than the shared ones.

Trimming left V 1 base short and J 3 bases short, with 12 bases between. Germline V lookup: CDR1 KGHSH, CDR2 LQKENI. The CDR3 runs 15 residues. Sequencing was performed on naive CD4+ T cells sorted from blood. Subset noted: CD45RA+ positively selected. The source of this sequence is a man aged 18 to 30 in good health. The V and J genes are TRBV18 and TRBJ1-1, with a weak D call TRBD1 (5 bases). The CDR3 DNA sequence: TGTGCCAGCTCACCACAGGGGCCTCTGGACACTGAAGCTTTCTTT. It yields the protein CASSPQGPLDTEAFF.